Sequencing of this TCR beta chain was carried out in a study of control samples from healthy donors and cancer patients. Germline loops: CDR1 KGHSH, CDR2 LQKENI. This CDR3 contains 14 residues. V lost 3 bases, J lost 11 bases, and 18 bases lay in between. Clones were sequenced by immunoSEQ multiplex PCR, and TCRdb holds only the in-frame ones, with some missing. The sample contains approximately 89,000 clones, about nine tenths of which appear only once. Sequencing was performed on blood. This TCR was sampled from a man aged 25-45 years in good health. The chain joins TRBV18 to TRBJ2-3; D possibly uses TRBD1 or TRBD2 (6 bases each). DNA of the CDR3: TGTGCCAGCTCACCTGGGGGCGGGACCGTCGTGCAGTATTTT. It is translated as CASSPGGGTVVQYF.